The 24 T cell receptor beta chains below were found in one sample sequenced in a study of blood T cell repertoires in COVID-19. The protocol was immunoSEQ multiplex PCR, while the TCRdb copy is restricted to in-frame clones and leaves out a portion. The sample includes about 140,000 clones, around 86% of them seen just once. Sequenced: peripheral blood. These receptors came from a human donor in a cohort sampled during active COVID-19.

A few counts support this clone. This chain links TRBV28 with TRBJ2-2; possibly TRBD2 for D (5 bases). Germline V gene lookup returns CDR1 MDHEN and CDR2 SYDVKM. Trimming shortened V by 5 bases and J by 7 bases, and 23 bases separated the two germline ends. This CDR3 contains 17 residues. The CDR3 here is CASSPLSRLASDGELFF. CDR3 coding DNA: TGTGCCAGCAGTCCCTTGTCACGGCTAGCTTCGGACGGGGAGCTGTTTTTT.

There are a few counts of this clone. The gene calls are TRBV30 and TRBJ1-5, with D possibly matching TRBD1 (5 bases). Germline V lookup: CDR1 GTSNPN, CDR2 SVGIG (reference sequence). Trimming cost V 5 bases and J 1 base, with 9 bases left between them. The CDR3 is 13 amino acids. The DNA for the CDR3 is TGTGCCTGGGCCCCAGGGAGCAATCAGCCCCAGCATTTT. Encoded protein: CAWAPGSNQPQHF.

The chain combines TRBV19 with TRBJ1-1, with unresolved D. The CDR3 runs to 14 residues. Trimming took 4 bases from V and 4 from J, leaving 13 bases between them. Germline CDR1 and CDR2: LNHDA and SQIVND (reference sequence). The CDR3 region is CASSSPPVVTEAFF. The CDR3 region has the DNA TGTGCCAGTAGTAGCCCCCCGGTCGTCACTGAAGCTTTCTTT.

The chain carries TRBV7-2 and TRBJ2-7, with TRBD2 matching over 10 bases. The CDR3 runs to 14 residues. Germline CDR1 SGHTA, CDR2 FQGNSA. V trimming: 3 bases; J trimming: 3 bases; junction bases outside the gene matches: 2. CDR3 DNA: TGTGCCAGCAGCTTGGGGACTAGCGTCTACGAGCAGTACTTC. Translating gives CASSLGTSVYEQYF.

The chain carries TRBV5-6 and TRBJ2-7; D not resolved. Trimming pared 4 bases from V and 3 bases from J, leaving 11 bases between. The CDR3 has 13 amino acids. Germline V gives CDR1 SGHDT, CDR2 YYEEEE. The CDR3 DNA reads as TGTGCCAGCAGCGCTGACACTTTCTACGAGCAGTACTTC. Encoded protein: CASSADTFYEQYF.

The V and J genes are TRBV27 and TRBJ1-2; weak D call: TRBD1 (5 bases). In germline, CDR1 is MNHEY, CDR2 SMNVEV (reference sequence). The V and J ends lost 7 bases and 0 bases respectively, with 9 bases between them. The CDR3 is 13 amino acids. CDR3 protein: CASTRDSNYGYTF. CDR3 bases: TGTGCCAGCACGAGGGACTCTAACTATGGCTACACCTTC.

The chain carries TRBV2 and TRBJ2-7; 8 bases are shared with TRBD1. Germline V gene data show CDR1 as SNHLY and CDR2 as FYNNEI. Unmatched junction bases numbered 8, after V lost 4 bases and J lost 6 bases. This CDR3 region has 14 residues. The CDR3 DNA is TGTGCCAGCAGTGCAGGGGGCAATCTCTCCGAGCAGTACTTC. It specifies CASSAGGNLSEQYF. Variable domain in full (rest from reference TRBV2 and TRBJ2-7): EPEVTQTPSHQVTQMGQEVILRCVPISNHLYFYWYRQILGQKVEFLVSFYNNEISEKSEIFDDQFSVERPDGSNFTLKIRSTKLEDSAMYFCASSAGGNLSEQYFGPGTRLTVT.

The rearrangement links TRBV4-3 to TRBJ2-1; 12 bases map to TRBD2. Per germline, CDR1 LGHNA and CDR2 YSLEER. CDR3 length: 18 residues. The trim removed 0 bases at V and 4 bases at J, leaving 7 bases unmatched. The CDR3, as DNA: TGCGCCAGCAGCCAAGATCAACCCGGACTAGCGGGGTACAATGAGCAGTTCTTC. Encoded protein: CASSQDQPGLAGYNEQFF.

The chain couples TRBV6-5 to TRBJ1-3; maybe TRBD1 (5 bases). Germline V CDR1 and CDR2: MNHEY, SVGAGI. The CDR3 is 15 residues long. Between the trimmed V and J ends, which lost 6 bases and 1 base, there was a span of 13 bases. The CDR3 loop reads CASRRDSSSGNTIYF. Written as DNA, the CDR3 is TGTGCCAGCAGACGAGACAGTTCGTCTGGAAACACCATATATTTT.

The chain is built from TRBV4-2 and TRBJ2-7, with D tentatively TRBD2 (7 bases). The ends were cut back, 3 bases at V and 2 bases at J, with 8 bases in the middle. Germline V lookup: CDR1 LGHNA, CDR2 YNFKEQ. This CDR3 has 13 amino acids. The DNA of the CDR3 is TGTGCCAGCAGCCAGGGGGGGCCCTACGAGCAGTACTTC. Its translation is CASSQGGPYEQYF.

The CDR3 sequence is CASSARTGKHGYTF. The CDR3 DNA reads as TGTGCCAGCAGCGCCCGGACGGGAAAACATGGCTACACCTTC. This chain connects TRBV9 to TRBJ1-2; D gene unclear. The V gene lost 3 bases and the J gene lost 6 bases, with 15 bases spanning the gap. The CDR3 is 14 amino acids. CDR1 is SGDLS, CDR2 YYNGEE, per germline.

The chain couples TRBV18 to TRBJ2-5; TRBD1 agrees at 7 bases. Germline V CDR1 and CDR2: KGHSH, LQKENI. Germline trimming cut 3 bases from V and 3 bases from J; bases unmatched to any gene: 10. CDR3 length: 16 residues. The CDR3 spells CASSPLPNQGEETQYF. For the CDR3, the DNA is TGTGCCAGCTCACCTCTCCCAAATCAGGGGGAAGAGACCCAGTACTTC.

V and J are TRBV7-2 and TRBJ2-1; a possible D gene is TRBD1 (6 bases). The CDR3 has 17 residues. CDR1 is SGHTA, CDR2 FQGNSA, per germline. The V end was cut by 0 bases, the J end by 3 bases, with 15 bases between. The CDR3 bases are TGTGCCAGCAGCTTAGCCCCCCCGAACAGGGACTACAATGAGCAGTTCTTC. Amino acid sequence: CASSLAPPNRDYNEQFF.

The CDR3 protein is CASSLEGIGNEKLFF. CDR3 in DNA: TGTGCCAGCAGTTTAGAGGGAATTGGGAATGAAAAACTGTTTTTT. The gene calls are TRBV28 and TRBJ1-4; unclear D gene. This CDR3 has 15 residues. The V gene lost 2 bases and the J gene lost 5 bases, with 12 bases spanning the gap. Germline V gene data show CDR1 as MDHEN and CDR2 as SYDVKM.

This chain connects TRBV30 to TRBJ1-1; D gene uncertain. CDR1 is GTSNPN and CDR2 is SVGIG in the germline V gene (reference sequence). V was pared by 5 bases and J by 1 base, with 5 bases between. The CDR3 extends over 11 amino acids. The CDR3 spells CAWLPNTEAFF. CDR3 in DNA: TGTGCCTGGCTTCCGAACACTGAAGCTTTCTTT.

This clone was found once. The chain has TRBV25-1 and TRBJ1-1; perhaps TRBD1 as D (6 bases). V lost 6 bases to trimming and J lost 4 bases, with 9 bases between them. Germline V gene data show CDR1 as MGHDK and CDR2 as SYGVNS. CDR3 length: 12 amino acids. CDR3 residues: CASRFRGTEAFF. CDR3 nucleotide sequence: TGTGCCAGCAGATTCAGGGGCACTGAAGCTTTCTTT.

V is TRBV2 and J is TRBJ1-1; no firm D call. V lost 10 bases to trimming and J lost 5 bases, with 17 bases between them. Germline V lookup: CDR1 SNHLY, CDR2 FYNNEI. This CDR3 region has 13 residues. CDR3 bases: TGTGCCATCCTGGCTGAGGTCGGAACTGAAGCTTTCTTT. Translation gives CAILAEVGTEAFF.

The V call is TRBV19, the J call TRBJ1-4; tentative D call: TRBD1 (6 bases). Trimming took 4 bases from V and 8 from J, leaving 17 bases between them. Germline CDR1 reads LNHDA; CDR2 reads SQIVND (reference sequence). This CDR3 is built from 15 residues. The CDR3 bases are TGTGCCAGTAGTAAAGCTTACAGGGTCGGGGAAAAACTGTTTTTT. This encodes CASSKAYRVGEKLFF.

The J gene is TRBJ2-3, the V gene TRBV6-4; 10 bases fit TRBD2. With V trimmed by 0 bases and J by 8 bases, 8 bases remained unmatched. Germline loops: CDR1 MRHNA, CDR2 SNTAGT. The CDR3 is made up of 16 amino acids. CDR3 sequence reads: CASSDSAASGSPTQYF. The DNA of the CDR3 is TGTGCCAGCAGTGACTCGGCGGCTAGCGGGAGTCCTACGCAGTATTTT.

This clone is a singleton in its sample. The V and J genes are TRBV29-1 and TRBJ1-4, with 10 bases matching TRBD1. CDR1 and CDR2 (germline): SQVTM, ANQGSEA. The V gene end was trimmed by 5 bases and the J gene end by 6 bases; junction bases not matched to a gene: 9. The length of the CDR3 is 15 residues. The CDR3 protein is CSVPIPGTGDEKLFF. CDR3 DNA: TGCAGCGTTCCGATCCCCGGGACAGGGGATGAAAAACTGTTTTTT.

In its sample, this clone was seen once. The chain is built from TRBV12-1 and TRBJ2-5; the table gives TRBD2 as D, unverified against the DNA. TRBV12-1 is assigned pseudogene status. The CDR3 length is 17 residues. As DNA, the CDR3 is TGTGCCAGCAGCCCCCACTGTAGCGGGAGGGCCGGGGAGACCCAGTACTTC. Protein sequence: CASSPHCSGRAGETQYF.

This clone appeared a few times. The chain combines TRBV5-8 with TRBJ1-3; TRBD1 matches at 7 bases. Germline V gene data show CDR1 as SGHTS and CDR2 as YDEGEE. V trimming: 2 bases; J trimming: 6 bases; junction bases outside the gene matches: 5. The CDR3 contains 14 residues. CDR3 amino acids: CASSFGDRENTIYF. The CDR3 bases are TGTGCCAGCAGCTTTGGGGACAGAGAAAACACCATATATTTT.

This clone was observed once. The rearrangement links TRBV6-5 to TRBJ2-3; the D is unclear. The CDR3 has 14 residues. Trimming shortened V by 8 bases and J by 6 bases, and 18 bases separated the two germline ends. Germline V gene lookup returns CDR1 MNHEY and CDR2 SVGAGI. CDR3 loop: CASGTAFGVDTQYF. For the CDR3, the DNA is TGTGCCAGCGGTACCGCGTTCGGTGTGGATACGCAGTATTTT.

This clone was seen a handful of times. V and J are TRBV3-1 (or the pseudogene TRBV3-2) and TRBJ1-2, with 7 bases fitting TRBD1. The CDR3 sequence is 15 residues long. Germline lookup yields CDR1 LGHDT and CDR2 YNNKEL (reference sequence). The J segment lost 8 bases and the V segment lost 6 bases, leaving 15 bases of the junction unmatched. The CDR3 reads CASRFGGGDRGGYTF. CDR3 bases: TGTGCCAGCAGATTCGGAGGGGGCGACCGGGGCGGCTACACCTTC.